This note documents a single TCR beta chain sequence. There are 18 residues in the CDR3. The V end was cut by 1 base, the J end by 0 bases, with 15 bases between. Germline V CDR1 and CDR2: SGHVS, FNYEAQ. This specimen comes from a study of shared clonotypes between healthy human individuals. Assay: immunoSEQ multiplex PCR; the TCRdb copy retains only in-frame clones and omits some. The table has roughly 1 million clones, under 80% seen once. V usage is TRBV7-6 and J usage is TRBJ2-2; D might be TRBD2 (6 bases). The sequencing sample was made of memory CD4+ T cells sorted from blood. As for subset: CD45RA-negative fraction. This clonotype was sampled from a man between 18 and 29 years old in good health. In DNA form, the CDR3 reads TGTGCCAGCAGCTTAGGGGCGGAGGGACTCCCGAACACCGGGGAGCTGTTTTTT. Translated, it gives CASSLGAEGLPNTGELFF. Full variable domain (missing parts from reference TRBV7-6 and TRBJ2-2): GAGVSQSPRYKVTKRGQDVALRCDPISGHVSLYWYRQALGQGPEFLTYFNYEAQQDKSGLPNDRFSAERPEGSISTLTIQRTEQRDSAMYRCASSLGAEGLPNTGELFFGEGSRLTVL.